A single sample is the source of the 30 T cell receptor beta chains below, sequenced in a study of blood T cell repertoires in COVID-19 (dated by TCRdb to 2018 to 2021). The receptor library was made with the immunoSEQ multiplex PCR assay. Sourced from immuneACCESS, this table was stored by TCRdb with only in-frame sequences that have V and J called. A share of the clones is absent; for the studies checked, an unresolved V gene accounts for under half, and the remainder has no known explanation. The table for this sample lists a few hundred thousand clones; around 84% of them were counted only once. More than 9% of the sample is taken by the ten largest. What was sequenced was peripheral blood. These receptors were taken from a woman of 80 years or more with COVID-19, enrolled during active disease.

The V gene is TRBV10-1, the J gene TRBJ1-2, with D unresolved. V was clipped by 2 bases and J by 4 bases, with 11 bases between them. The germline CDR1 and CDR2 sequences are WNHNN and SYGVQD (reference sequence). The CDR3 has 14 amino acids. This CDR3 is CASSENTPSYGYTF. CDR3 sequence (DNA): TGCGCCAGCAGTGAGAATACACCTTCCTATGGCTACACCTTC.

The chain combines TRBV3-1 (or the pseudogene TRBV3-2) with TRBJ1-2; 8 positions agree with TRBD1. This CDR3 region has 15 residues. CDR1 and CDR2 from the germline V gene are LGHDT and YNNKEL (reference sequence). Trimming removed 1 base from V and 5 bases from J; junction bases left unmatched: 6. CDR3 nucleotide sequence: TGTGCCAGCAGCCAAGTTGCAGGGGGCCCGTATGGCTACACCTTC. Amino acid sequence: CASSQVAGGPYGYTF.

V gene TRBV2 combines with J gene TRBJ2-6, with D possibly TRBD1 on 6 matching bases. Per the germline V gene, CDR1 is SNHLY and CDR2 is FYNNEI. The V and J ends lost 6 bases and 0 bases respectively, with 9 bases between them. The CDR3 covers 15 residues. The CDR3 here is CASRTGNSGANVLTF. CDR3 DNA sequence: TGTGCCAGCAGGACAGGAAACTCTGGGGCCAACGTCCTGACTTTC.

J is TRBJ1-2 and V is TRBV7-8; D unresolved. The CDR3 contains 13 residues. Germline lookup yields CDR1 SGHVS and CDR2 FQNEAQ. Trimming took off 5 bases at V and 4 bases at J, with 11 bases between the two ends. DNA for the CDR3: TGTGCCAGCAGCACCTCAGGCGTCTATGGCTACACCTTC. It translates to CASSTSGVYGYTF.

This CDR3 reads CASSPTSTISSSTDTQYF. The CDR3 region has the DNA TGTGCCAGCAGCCCAACCTCCACAATTTCCTCTAGCACAGATACGCAGTATTTT. J is TRBJ2-3 and V is TRBV7-2; D not certain. Trimming removed 5 bases at V and 0 bases at J, with 21 bases between. The CDR3 extends over 18 amino acids. Looked up from germline, CDR1 is SGHTA and CDR2 is FQGNSA.

This clone was picked up a small number of times. The CDR3 is CASSEGDSGILTEAFF. In nucleotides, the CDR3 is TGTGCCAGCAGTGAAGGTGATTCCGGTATCTTGACTGAAGCTTTCTTT. This chain connects TRBV6-1 to TRBJ1-1; no clear D. V was pared by 1 base and J by 5 bases, with 17 bases between. Germline CDR1 is MNHNS and CDR2 is SASEGT. The CDR3 consists of 16 residues.

V is TRBV5-4 and J is TRBJ2-5; perhaps TRBD1 as D (5 bases). Between the trimmed V and J ends, which lost 1 base and 5 bases, there was a span of 12 bases. The CDR3 extends over 14 amino acids. CDR1 is SGHNT, CDR2 YYREEE, per germline (reference sequence). The CDR3 loop reads CASSLRQGIETQYF. In DNA, the CDR3 is TGTGCCAGCAGCTTGCGGCAGGGAATTGAGACCCAGTACTTC.

Details on this clone: The germline gene is not matched at one end of the junction; a read error may be the cause. V gene TRBV6-6 combines with J gene TRBJ1-6; TRBD1 is a possible D gene (6 bases). The CDR3 contains 12 residues. The V gene's germline CDR1 is MNHNY and CDR2 SVGAGI (reference sequence). CDR3 residues: CASTSGQRPSVF. The CDR3 DNA reads TGTGCCAGCACTTCTGGACAGCGCCCATCTGTCTTT.

The chain joins TRBV19 to TRBJ1-6; 10 nucleotides match TRBD1. J was trimmed by 2 bases and V by 4 bases; bases with no gene match: 8. This CDR3 is 18 amino acids long. Germline V gives CDR1 LNHDA, CDR2 SQIVND (reference sequence). As DNA, the CDR3 is TGTGCCAGTAGTAAGACAGGGGGCCGGGGGGCCTATAATTCACCCCTCCACTTT. This encodes CASSKTGGRGAYNSPLHF. The variable domain in full, with the rest retrieved from reference TRBV19 and TRBJ1-6, is DGGITQSPKYLFRKEGQNVTLSCEQNLNHDAMYWYRQDPGQGLRLIYYSQIVNDFQKGDIAEGYSVSREKKESFPLTVTSAQKNPTAFYLCASSKTGGRGAYNSPLHFGNGTRLTVT.

The chain recombines TRBV9 with TRBJ1-1; D unclear. In germline, CDR1 is SGDLS, CDR2 YYNGEE. V lost 1 base, J lost 0 bases, and 10 bases lay in between. There are 15 residues in the CDR3. For the CDR3, the DNA is TGTGCCAGCAGCGTAACAGAGGGCATGAACACTGAAGCTTTCTTT. Translation gives CASSVTEGMNTEAFF.

This rearrangement joins TRBV7-3 to TRBJ2-2; 8 bases align to TRBD2. CDR3 length equals 17 residues. The V segment lost 3 bases and the J segment 2 bases; nucleotides outside the gene matches: 8. Per germline, CDR1 SGHTA and CDR2 FQGTGA. The CDR3: CASSFRAGTRNTGELFF. The DNA of the CDR3 is TGTGCCAGCAGCTTTAGGGCCGGGACTAGAAACACCGGGGAGCTGTTTTTT.

The CDR3 reads CASSAPGTGASGANVLTF. The CDR3 region has the DNA TGTGCCAGCAGCGCCCCCGGGACAGGGGCCTCGGGGGCCAACGTCCTGACTTTC. The rearrangement uses TRBV7-2 and TRBJ2-6, with 10 bases aligning to TRBD1. CDR3 size: 18 residues. Germline V CDR1 and CDR2: SGHTA, FQGNSA. V lost 5 bases to trimming and J lost 4 bases; unmatched junction nucleotides: 11.

The V call is TRBV30, the J call TRBJ1-2; the D gene is possibly TRBD1 (6 bases). Germline CDR1 GTSNPN, CDR2 SVGIG (reference sequence). The CDR3 runs 11 residues. Trimming shortened V by 5 bases and J by 8 bases, and 12 bases separated the two germline ends. Here the CDR3 DNA reads TGTGCCTGGTCGACAGGCGGAGGCTACACCTTC. This codes for CAWSTGGGYTF.

This chain joins TRBV6-5 and TRBJ2-1, with TRBD2 matching over 9 bases. The germline V gene encodes CDR1 MNHEY and CDR2 SVGAGI. There are 15 residues in the CDR3. The trim removed 2 bases at V and 9 bases at J, leaving 8 bases unmatched. The CDR3 nucleotides read TGTGCCAGCAGTTACCGCACTAGCGGGTATGTTGAGCAGTTCTTC. Amino acids: CASSYRTSGYVEQFF.

This rearrangement joins TRBV5-1 to TRBJ1-3; maybe TRBD1 (5 bases). Germline assignment: CDR1 SGHRS and CDR2 YFSETQ. The CDR3 sequence is 15 residues long. V was cut by 1 base and J by 2 bases, with 10 bases left in between. CDR3 residues: CASSLNAGTGNTIYF. The CDR3 region has the DNA TGCGCCAGCAGCTTGAATGCAGGGACTGGAAACACCATATATTTT.

This clone was counted between two and nine times. The J gene is TRBJ1-2, the V gene TRBV9, with TRBD1 identical over 7 bases. CDR1 and CDR2 (germline): SGDLS, YYNGEE. The V gene end was trimmed by 4 bases and the J gene end by 8 bases; junction bases not matched to a gene: 14. The CDR3 covers 15 residues. CDR3 loop: CASSSQGDPREGYTF. For the CDR3, the DNA is TGTGCCAGCAGCTCCCAGGGGGACCCGCGGGAAGGCTACACCTTC.

This clone came up a few times. This chain uses TRBV6-5 with TRBJ1-3; no clear D gene. Trimming took off 0 bases at V and 0 bases at J, with 9 bases between the two ends. Germline assignment: CDR1 MNHEY and CDR2 SVGAGI. This CDR3 is 16 amino acids long. The CDR3 bases are TGTGCCAGCAGTTACTCGGTTTTTAGCTCTGGAAACACCATATATTTT. Its translation: CASSYSVFSSGNTIYF.

The chain uses TRBV3-1 (or the pseudogene TRBV3-2) and TRBJ2-7, with TRBD2 as a possible D gene (6 bases). The CDR3 contains 13 residues. Germline loops: CDR1 LGHDT, CDR2 YNNKEL (reference sequence). Trimming took off 5 bases at V and 4 bases at J, with 12 bases between the two ends. This CDR3 reads CASSKLGTYEQYF. The DNA for the CDR3 is TGTGCCAGCAGCAAACTTGGGACTTACGAGCAGTACTTC.

The chain couples TRBV12-3 or TRBV12-4 to TRBJ1-1, with 8 bases fitting TRBD1. The CDR3 runs to 12 residues. Unmatched junction bases numbered 5, after V lost 3 bases and J lost 11 bases. The CDR3 spells CASSLGRGPAFF. The CDR3 DNA is TGTGCCAGCAGTTTGGGCAGGGGGCCGGCTTTCTTT.

The chain couples TRBV5-1 to TRBJ1-1, with D possibly matching TRBD1 (5 bases). In germline, CDR1 is SGHRS, CDR2 YFSETQ. This CDR3 is built from 16 residues. The V and J ends lost 0 bases and 1 base respectively, with 13 bases between them. In nucleotides, the CDR3 is TGCGCCAGCAGCTTGGCGGCAGGGCTACGGAACACTGAAGCTTTCTTT. This translates into CASSLAAGLRNTEAFF.

The sample holds one count of this clone. CDR3: CASSLGTGTGELFF. The CDR3 DNA reads as TGCGCCAGCAGCTTGGGGACAGGCACCGGGGAGCTGTTTTTT. The chain carries TRBV5-1 and TRBJ2-2; TRBD1 matches 7 bases. Germline trimming cut 0 bases from V and 4 bases from J; bases unmatched to any gene: 0. This CDR3 is 14 amino acids long. CDR1 is SGHRS, CDR2 YFSETQ, per germline. The entire variable domain, with the rest obtained from reference TRBV5-1 and TRBJ2-2, is as follows: KAGVTQTPRYLIKTRGQQVTLSCSPISGHRSVSWYQQTPGQGLQFLFEYFSETQRNKGNFPGRFSGRQFSNSRSEMNVSTLELGDSALYLCASSLGTGTGELFFGEGSRLTVL.

This chain links TRBV19 with TRBJ2-7; TRBD2 matches 9 bases. This CDR3 spans 16 amino acids. Looked up from germline, CDR1 is LNHDA and CDR2 is SQIVND (reference sequence). Trimming at V came to 5 bases and at J to 7 bases, leaving 15 bases not matched to a gene. In DNA form, the CDR3 reads TGTGCCAGTAGTCCCCTGACTAGCGGAGCCCCTCGGGAGCAGTACTTC. Its translation: CASSPLTSGAPREQYF. Full variable domain (remainder filled in from reference TRBV19 and TRBJ2-7): DGGITQSPKYLFRKEGQNVTLSCEQNLNHDAMYWYRQDPGQGLRLIYYSQIVNDFQKGDIAEGYSVSREKKESFPLTVTSAQKNPTAFYLCASSPLTSGAPREQYFGPGTRLTVT.

This sequence joins TRBV10-3 and TRBJ2-1; D is ambiguous. Trimming cost V 5 bases and J 0 bases, with 5 bases left between them. Germline assignment: CDR1 ENHRY and CDR2 SYGVKD. CDR3 length: 13 residues. As DNA, the CDR3 is TGTGCCATCAGTAGGAGCTCCTACAATGAGCAGTTCTTC. Translated: CAISRSSYNEQFF.

J is TRBJ1-1 and V is TRBV3-1 (or the pseudogene TRBV3-2); a weak D match, TRBD1 (5 bases). The CDR3 loop spans 15 amino acids. The V gene lost 6 bases and the J gene lost 4 bases, with 18 bases spanning the gap. Germline CDR1 reads LGHDT; CDR2 reads YNNKEL (reference sequence). The CDR3 loop reads CASRYEVGRGTEAFF. In nucleotides, the CDR3 is TGTGCCAGCAGATACGAGGTGGGGCGCGGCACTGAAGCTTTCTTT.

V usage is TRBV5-1 and J usage is TRBJ1-3; tentative D call: TRBD1 (6 bases). CDR1 SGHRS and CDR2 YFSETQ come from the germline V gene. Trimming shortened V by 0 bases and J by 1 base, and 11 bases separated the two germline ends. The CDR3 is made up of 16 amino acids. The CDR3 is CASSLAPGQSGNTIYF. CDR3 coding DNA: TGCGCCAGCAGCTTGGCACCCGGACAGTCTGGAAACACCATATATTTT.

This clone was counted a single time. The gene calls are TRBV28 and TRBJ2-5; D perhaps matches TRBD2 (5 bases). The CDR3 length is 17 residues. CDR1 MDHEN and CDR2 SYDVKM come from the germline V gene. V shed 5 bases and J shed 5 bases, with 24 bases lying between them. In DNA form, the CDR3 reads TGTGCCAGCAGTCTCCAAAGAGGACTCACGAGTCAGGAGACCCAGTACTTC. Protein sequence: CASSLQRGLTSQETQYF.

The chain carries TRBV5-1 and TRBJ2-1; no clear D. Germline CDR1 and CDR2: SGHRS and YFSETQ. CDR3 length equals 17 residues. Trimming stripped 0 bases from V and 6 bases from J, with 19 bases between. The CDR3 DNA is TGCGCCAGCAGCTTGGACCGATTGGCGATAGCTCTCAATGAGCAGTTCTTC. Translating it yields CASSLDRLAIALNEQFF.

The chain is built from TRBV25-1 and TRBJ1-6; D unclear. The germline gives CDR1 MGHDK, CDR2 SYGVNS. The CDR3 spans 18 residues. Trimming stripped 3 bases from V and 0 bases from J, with 15 bases between. Here the CDR3 DNA reads TGTGCCAGCAGTGATCCGGTTAAGTCAGGCTCCTATAATTCACCCCTCCACTTT. It translates to CASSDPVKSGSYNSPLHF. The variable domain in full, with the rest retrieved from reference TRBV25-1 and TRBJ1-6, is EADIYQTPRYLVIGTGKKITLECSQTMGHDKMYWYQQDPGMELHLIHYSYGVNSTEKGDLSSESTVSRIRTEHFPLTLESARPSHTSQYLCASSDPVKSGSYNSPLHFGNGTRLTVT.

The chain links TRBV18 to TRBJ1-5, with 7 bases that match TRBD1. Germline V gene data show CDR1 as KGHSH and CDR2 as LQKENI. The CDR3 contains 14 residues. The junction had 7 bases not matched to a gene; V was cut back by 6 bases and J by 5 bases. This CDR3 is CASSEQGSDQPQHF. The CDR3 DNA is TGTGCCAGCTCGGAACAGGGGAGTGATCAGCCCCAGCATTTT.

The genes are TRBV7-9 and TRBJ1-1; 7 bases are shared with TRBD1. Germline V lookup: CDR1 SEHNR, CDR2 FQNEAQ (reference sequence). CDR3 length: 17 amino acids. The V gene end was trimmed by 2 bases and the J gene end by 3 bases; junction bases not matched to a gene: 12. For the CDR3, the DNA is TGTGCCAGCAGCTTATTAGGCGGCGGCAGGGGGGACACTGAAGCTTTCTTT. This translates into CASSLLGGGRGDTEAFF.